One and the same sample provided the 13 T cell receptor beta chains below, sequenced in a study of blood T cells in healthy people across ages. Next came a second PCR, run for about 7 to 12 cycles, which used a sample-barcoded 5' primer along with a J-beta primer mix. TCRdb reprocessed the 5' RACE reads via MiXCR and lists one record per CDR3 protein. The sample shows roughly 1,700,000 distinct CDR3 sequences, roughly 27% of them seen only once. What was sequenced was blood. These receptors were obtained from a woman aged 30 to 39 in good health.

The V gene is TRBV5-1, the J gene TRBJ1-4, with TRBD1 matching over 8 bases. The CDR3 has 14 residues. CDR1 SGHRS and CDR2 YFSETQ come from the germline V gene. V was clipped by 1 base and J by 7 bases; unmatched bases: 3. This chain's CDR3 is CASSLSGGFEKLFF. The CDR3 coding sequence is TGCGCCAGCAGCTTGTCAGGGGGCTTTGAAAAACTGTTTTTT.

The chain employs TRBV6-2 or TRBV6-3 and TRBJ2-5; 8 bases are a match to TRBD1. The CDR3 runs to 13 residues. Germline V gene lookup returns CDR1 MNHEY and CDR2 SVGEGT. Unmatched junction bases numbered 7, after V lost 8 bases and J lost 5 bases. In nucleotides, the CDR3 is TGTGCCAGCCGGGACAGGTCCTGGGAGACCCAGTACTTC. Amino acid sequence: CASRDRSWETQYF.

This clonotype was observed once. One end of the junction varies from germline; a read error may be responsible. The rearrangement joins TRBV5-1 to TRBJ1-2, with D hard to call. The CDR3 has 14 amino acids. Germline-derived CDR1 and CDR2 are SGHRS and YFSETQ. The CDR3: CAGSLAGQYYGYTF. CDR3 DNA: TGCGCCGGCAGCTTGGCGGGCCAGTACTATGGCTACACCTTC.

This clonotype has only a few counts. The gene calls are TRBV6-2 or TRBV6-3 and TRBJ2-4; no reliable D call. The J call may be mistaken, given a closer DNA end match to TRBJ2-7. This CDR3 comprises 14 residues. Germline lookup yields CDR1 MNHEY and CDR2 SVGEGT. The CDR3: CASSYSPDPDEQYF. The CDR3 DNA reads as TGTGCCAGCAGTTACTCGCCAGATCCCGACGAGCAGTACTTC.

This clonotype occurred many times. The chain has TRBV6-2 or TRBV6-3 and TRBJ2-7; D gene uncertain. The CDR3 contains 15 residues. Trimming pared 10 bases from V and 5 bases from J, leaving 24 bases between. Germline CDR1 is MNHEY and CDR2 is SVGEGT. In DNA form, the CDR3 reads TGTGCCACCGCTGCTCCCTCGGAAGGGATCCACGAGCAGTACTTC. This codes for CATAAPSEGIHEQYF.

CDR3 in amino acids: CASSLAGWQAAYEQYF. The CDR3 region has the DNA TGTGCCAGCAGCTTAGCGGGTTGGCAGGCCGCCTACGAGCAGTACTTC. V usage is TRBV7-2 and J usage is TRBJ2-7; no reliable D call. This CDR3 spans 16 amino acids. Deletions cut 0 bases from V and 2 bases from J, with 14 bases between. Germline CDR1 is SGHTA and CDR2 is FQGNSA.

This chain connects TRBV6-6 to TRBJ1-1, with D perhaps matching TRBD1 (5 bases). The CDR3 loop spans 14 amino acids. Between the trimmed V and J ends, which lost 7 bases and 1 base, there was a span of 13 bases. Per germline, CDR1 MNHNY and CDR2 SVGAGI (reference sequence). The DNA of the CDR3 is TGTGCCAGCATACCAAGGGGAGGGAACACTGAAGCTTTCTTT. Translating gives CASIPRGGNTEAFF.

The rearrangement links TRBV14 to TRBJ2-1; maybe TRBD1 (7 bases). Per germline, CDR1 SGHDN and CDR2 FVKESK. V was shortened by 4 bases and J by 6 bases, with 19 bases between the two germline ends. The CDR3 is 16 residues long. The CDR3 here is CASSPLGGGHRNEQFF. CDR3 sequence (DNA): TGTGCCAGCAGCCCCCTAGGAGGGGGCCATCGCAATGAGCAGTTCTTC. The full variable domain, completed using reference TRBV14 and TRBJ2-1, is EAGVTQFPSHSVIEKGQTVTLRCDPISGHDNLYWYRRVMGKEIKFLLHFVKESKQDESGMPNNRFLAERTGGTYSTLKVQPAELEDSGVYFCASSPLGGGHRNEQFFGPGTRLTVL.

The chain carries TRBV2 and TRBJ2-1; D is unclear. V lost 1 base to trimming and J lost 6 bases, with 16 bases between them. Germline V lookup: CDR1 SNHLY, CDR2 FYNNEI. There are 16 residues in the CDR3. The CDR3 bases are TGTGCCAGCAGTGAAGTCGGAAACGGAGCAGGCAATGAGCAGTTCTTC. This translates into CASSEVGNGAGNEQFF.

V usage is TRBV11-2 and J usage is TRBJ2-7; D gene ambiguous. The CDR3 is 14 residues long. CDR1 is SGHAT, CDR2 FQNNGV, per germline. With 3 bases removed from V and 5 bases from J, the gap between germline ends came to 14 bases. In nucleotides, the CDR3 is TGTGCCAGCAGCTTGGGAAATCCAATCGACGAGCAGTACTTC. As protein: CASSLGNPIDEQYF. The full variable domain, rest sourced from reference TRBV11-2 and TRBJ2-7, is EAGVAQSPRYKIIEKRQSVAFWCNPISGHATLYWYQQILGQGPKLLIQFQNNGVVDDSQLPKDRFSAERLKGVDSTLKIQPAKLEDSAVYLCASSLGNPIDEQYFGPGTRLTVT.

Only a few counts were recorded for this clonotype. V is TRBV7-2 and J is TRBJ2-1, with TRBD2 matching 10 bases. V dropped 3 bases and J dropped 7; count of bases not matched to a gene: 6. Germline CDR1 is SGHTA and CDR2 is FQGNSA. The CDR3 covers 15 residues. CDR3 nucleotides: TGTGCCAGCAGCTTCCCTAGCGGGAGTGGTAATGAGCAGTTCTTC. Protein product: CASSFPSGSGNEQFF.

This clonotype was detected many times. The V call is TRBV4-2, the J call TRBJ2-7, with D possibly being TRBD2 (5 bases). V shed 0 bases and J shed 0 bases, with 12 bases lying between them. From germline, CDR1 is LGHNA and CDR2 YNFKEQ. The CDR3 contains 16 residues. The CDR3 is CASSQDTSVSSYEQYF. In DNA form, the CDR3 reads TGTGCCAGCAGCCAAGATACTAGTGTGAGCTCCTACGAGCAGTACTTC.

On this clonotype itself: This may come from a read error, since a much larger clone is one base off. The CDR3: CAISPTANEQYF. The CDR3 DNA reads TGTGCCATCAGCCCCACAGCAAATGAGCAGTACTTC. The chain links TRBV10-3 to TRBJ2-7; D is uncertain. The V gene's germline CDR1 is ENHRY and CDR2 SYGVKD. V shed 6 bases and J shed 7 bases, with 13 bases lying between them. The CDR3 is 12 residues long.